Listed below are T cell receptor beta chains from one sample, sequenced in a study of blood T cells in healthy people across ages. TCRdb analysed the 5' RACE reads with MiXCR anew, one entry per CDR3 protein. The data show about 1.5 million distinct CDR3 sequences, approximately 39% seen once. Sequencing input: blood. These receptors were taken from a woman under 30 in good health. Each CDR3 is given with its conserved first and last residue. D genes are given only for firm matches. Not all rows give a size; the values are once, few, many and, for expanded clones, a class.

CDR3 DNA,CDR3 protein,J gene,V gene,clone size,D gene
TGCAGTGCCAGTTCCGCGTTGGGCAATCAGCCCCAGCATTTT,CSASSALGNQPQHF,TRBJ1-5,TRBV20-1,once,.
TGTGCCAGCGCACCTTGGGGAACAGTGCCAAGGGTTGATGGCTACACCTTC,CASAPWGTVPRVDGYTF,TRBJ1-2,TRBV6-2/TRBV6-3,.,.
TGTGCCAGCAGCAAGACTAGCACAGATACGCAGTATTTT,CASSKTSTDTQYF,TRBJ2-3,TRBV7-6,few,.
TGCAGTGCCAGAGACCCAATCCGGGAAGGCGTAACGAACACTGAAGCTTTCTTT,CSARDPIREGVTNTEAFF,TRBJ1-1,TRBV20-1,.,.
TGTGCCAGCAGCCAAGGTAGCGGGCGCTACGAGCAGTACTTC,CASSQGSGRYEQYF,TRBJ2-7,TRBV4-2,many,TRBD2
TGTGCCAGCAGCGCGACAGGGCAGAATGAGCGGTTCTTC,CASSATGQNERFF,TRBJ2-1,TRBV7-9,.,TRBD1
TGTGCCAGCAGCCCCGGGACAGGGGGAATGCGGACCCAGTACTTC,CASSPGTGGMRTQYF,TRBJ2-5,TRBV28,.,TRBD1
TGTGCCAGCAGTTACTCTGCCAGGCCATCAGGCTACACCTTC,CASSYSARPSGYTF,TRBJ1-2,TRBV6-6,few,.
TGTGCCAGCAGTGTAGGGACAGGTCGGGAGCAGTTCTTC,CASSVGTGREQFF,TRBJ2-1,TRBV12-3/TRBV12-4,.,TRBD1
TGTGCCAGCAGCTCCGGTGGAGTGATTGAGCAGTTCTTC,CASSSGGVIEQFF,TRBJ2-1,TRBV5-6,few,.